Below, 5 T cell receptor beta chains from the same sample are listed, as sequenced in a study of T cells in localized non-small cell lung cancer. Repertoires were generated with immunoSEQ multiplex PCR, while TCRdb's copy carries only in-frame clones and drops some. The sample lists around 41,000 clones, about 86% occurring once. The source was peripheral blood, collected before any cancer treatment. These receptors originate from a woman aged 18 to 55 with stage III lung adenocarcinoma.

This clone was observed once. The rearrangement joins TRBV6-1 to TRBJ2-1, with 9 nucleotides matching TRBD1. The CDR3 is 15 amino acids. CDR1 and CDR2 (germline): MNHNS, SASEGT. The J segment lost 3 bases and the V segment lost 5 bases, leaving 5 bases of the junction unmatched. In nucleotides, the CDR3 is TGTGCCAGCAGTCCATGGGACAGGGACTACAATGAGCAGTTCTTC. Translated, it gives CASSPWDRDYNEQFF.

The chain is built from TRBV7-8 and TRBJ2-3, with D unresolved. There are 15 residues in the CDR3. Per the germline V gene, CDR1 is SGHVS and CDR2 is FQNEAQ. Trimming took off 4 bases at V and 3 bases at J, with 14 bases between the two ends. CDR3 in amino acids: CASSSGPRVTDTQYF. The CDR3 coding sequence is TGTGCCAGCAGCTCAGGACCTAGGGTAACAGATACGCAGTATTTT.

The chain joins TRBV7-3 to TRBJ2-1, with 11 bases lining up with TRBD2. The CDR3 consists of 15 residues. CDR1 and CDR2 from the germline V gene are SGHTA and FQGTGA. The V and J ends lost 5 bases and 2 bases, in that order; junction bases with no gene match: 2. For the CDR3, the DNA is TGTGCCAGCAGCGGTAGCGGGGGGGCCTACAATGAGCAGTTCTTC. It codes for CASSGSGGAYNEQFF.

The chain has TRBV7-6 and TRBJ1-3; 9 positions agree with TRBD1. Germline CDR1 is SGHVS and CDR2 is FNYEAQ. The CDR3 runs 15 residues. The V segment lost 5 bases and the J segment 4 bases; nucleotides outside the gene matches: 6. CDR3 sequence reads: CASSNRQGGGNTIYF. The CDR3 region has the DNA TGTGCCAGCAGCAATCGACAGGGGGGCGGAAACACCATATATTTT.

This CDR3 is CASSYGGGANYGYTF. The CDR3, as DNA: TGTGCCAGCAGCTATGGAGGGGGGGCTAACTATGGCTACACCTTC. The genes are TRBV7-9 and TRBJ1-2; D is perhaps TRBD1 (6 bases). The V end was cut by 4 bases, the J end by 0 bases, with 12 bases between. Germline V CDR1 and CDR2: SEHNR, FQNEAQ (reference sequence). CDR3 length: 15 amino acids.